The T cell receptor beta chain described here comes from a study of blood T cell repertoires in COVID-19. Across the study: The United States, Italy and Spain supplied acute and convalescent COVID-19 samples.

V dropped 4 bases and J dropped 1 base, with 14 bases sitting between them. CDR3 length equals 15 residues. CDR1 SGDLS and CDR2 YYNGEE come from the germline V gene. Participants were aged about 18 to 100 years from approximately 23 US areas. Allocation to cohorts depended on clinical history reported by the participants. Cohort 3 donors counted as recovered after two negative PCRs, clearance, or resolved symptoms. This clone was seen once. Only in-frame clones appear in the TCRdb table, and some are missing; sequencing was by immunoSEQ multiplex PCR. The sample consists of 200,000 to 300,000 clones, 86% of them appearing once.

The material sequenced was PBMCs or T cells enriched from blood (not recorded which). The chain combines TRBV9 with TRBJ1-1, with D hard to call. This sequence originates from a man aged 35 to 55 who had recovered from COVID-19. The CDR3 coding sequence is TGTGCCAGCAGCCCCACTGTAAGCGAGAACACTGAAGCTTTCTTT. Its protein is CASSPTVSENTEAFF.